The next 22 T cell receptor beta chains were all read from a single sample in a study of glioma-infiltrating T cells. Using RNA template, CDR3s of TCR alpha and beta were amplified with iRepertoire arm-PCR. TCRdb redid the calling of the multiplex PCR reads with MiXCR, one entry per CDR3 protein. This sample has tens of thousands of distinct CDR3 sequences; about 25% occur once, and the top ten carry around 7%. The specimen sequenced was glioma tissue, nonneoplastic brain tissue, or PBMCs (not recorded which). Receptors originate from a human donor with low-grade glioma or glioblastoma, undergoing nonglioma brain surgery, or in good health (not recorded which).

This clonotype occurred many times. The CDR3 is CSARVIGNTIYF. As DNA, the CDR3 is TGCAGTGCTAGAGTTATAGGAAACACCATATATTTT. The chain couples TRBV20-1 to TRBJ1-3, with no clear D. Germline V gives CDR1 DFQATT, CDR2 SNEGSKA (reference sequence). The CDR3 is made up of 12 amino acids. Trimming cost V 1 base and J 4 bases, with 5 bases left between them.

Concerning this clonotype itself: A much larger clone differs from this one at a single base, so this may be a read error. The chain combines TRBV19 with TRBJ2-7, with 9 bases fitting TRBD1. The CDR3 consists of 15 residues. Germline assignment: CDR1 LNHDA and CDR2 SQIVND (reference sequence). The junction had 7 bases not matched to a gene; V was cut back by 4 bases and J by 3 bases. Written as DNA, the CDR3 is TGTGCCAGTAGTAGGGGACAGGGAGTTTACTACGAGCAGTACTTC. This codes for CASSRGQGVYYEQYF.

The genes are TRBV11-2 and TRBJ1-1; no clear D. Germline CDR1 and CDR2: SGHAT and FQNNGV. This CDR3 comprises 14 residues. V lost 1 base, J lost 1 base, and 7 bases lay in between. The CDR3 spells CASSLGRRNTEAFF. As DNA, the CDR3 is TGTGCCAGCAGCTTAGGCAGGAGGAACACTGAAGCTTTCTTT. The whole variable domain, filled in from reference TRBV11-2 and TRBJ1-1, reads EAGVAQSPRYKIIEKRQSVAFWCNPISGHATLYWYQQILGQGPKLLIQFQNNGVVDDSQLPKDRFSAERLKGVDSTLKIQPAKLEDSAVYLCASSLGRRNTEAFFGQGTRLTVV.

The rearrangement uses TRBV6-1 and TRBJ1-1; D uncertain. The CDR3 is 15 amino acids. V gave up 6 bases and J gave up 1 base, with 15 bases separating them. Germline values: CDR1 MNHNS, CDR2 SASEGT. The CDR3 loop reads CASSRGSPRNTEAFF. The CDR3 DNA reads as TGTGCCAGCAGCCGAGGGTCTCCTAGGAACACTGAAGCTTTCTTT.

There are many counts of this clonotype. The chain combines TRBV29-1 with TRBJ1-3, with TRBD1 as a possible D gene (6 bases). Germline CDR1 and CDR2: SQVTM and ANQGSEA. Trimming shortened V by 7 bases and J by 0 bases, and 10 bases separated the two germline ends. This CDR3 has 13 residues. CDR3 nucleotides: TGCAGCGCCAGACAGGACTCTGGAAACACCATATATTTT. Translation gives CSARQDSGNTIYF.

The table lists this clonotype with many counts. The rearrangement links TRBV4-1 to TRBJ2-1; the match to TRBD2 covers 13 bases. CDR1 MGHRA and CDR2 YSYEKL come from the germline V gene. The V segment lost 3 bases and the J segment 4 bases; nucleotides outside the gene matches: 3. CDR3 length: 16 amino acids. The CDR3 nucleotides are TGCGCCAGCAGCCAGACGACTAGCGGGAGGTACAATGAGCAGTTCTTC. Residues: CASSQTTSGRYNEQFF.

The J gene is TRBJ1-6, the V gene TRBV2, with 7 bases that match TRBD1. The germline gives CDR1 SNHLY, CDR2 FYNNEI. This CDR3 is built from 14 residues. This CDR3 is CVSKFRDSNSPLHF. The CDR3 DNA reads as TGTGTTAGCAAGTTTCGGGACAGTAATTCACCCCTCCACTTT.

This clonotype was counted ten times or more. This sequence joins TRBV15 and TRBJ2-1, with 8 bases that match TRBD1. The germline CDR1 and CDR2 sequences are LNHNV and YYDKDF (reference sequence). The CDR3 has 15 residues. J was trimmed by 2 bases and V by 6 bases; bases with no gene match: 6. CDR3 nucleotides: TGTGCCACCAGATGGACAGGGACAGCCTACAATGAGCAGTTCTTC. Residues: CATRWTGTAYNEQFF.

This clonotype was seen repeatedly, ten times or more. The CDR3 coding sequence is TGTGCCATCTACAGTGTGGTGGAGACCCAGTACTTC. This sequence encodes CAIYSVVETQYF. The chain employs TRBV6-1 and TRBJ2-5; D gene uncertain. CDR1 and CDR2 (germline): MNHNS, SASEGT. The V gene lost 10 bases and the J gene lost 5 bases, with 14 bases spanning the gap. CDR3 length equals 12 residues.

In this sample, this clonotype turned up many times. Here the CDR3 DNA reads TGTGCCAGCGTGAGGGGACAGGGGCCCAATGAGCAGTTCTTC. It encodes CASVRGQGPNEQFF. The rearrangement links TRBV2 to TRBJ2-1; 10 bases match TRBD1. Germline CDR1 SNHLY, CDR2 FYNNEI. The junction had 7 bases not matched to a gene; V was cut back by 8 bases and J by 6 bases. The CDR3 loop spans 14 amino acids.

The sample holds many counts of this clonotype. CDR3 loop: CASSFSPAGDSPQETQYF. Here the CDR3 DNA reads TGTGCCAGCAGTTTTAGCCCCGCGGGGGACAGCCCCCAAGAGACCCAGTACTTC. The chain is built from TRBV27 and TRBJ2-5, with D possibly called TRBD1 or TRBD2 (7 bases each). Trimming left V 3 bases short and J 1 base short, with 21 bases between. This CDR3 comprises 18 residues. CDR1 and CDR2 from the germline V gene are MNHEY and SMNVEV (reference sequence).

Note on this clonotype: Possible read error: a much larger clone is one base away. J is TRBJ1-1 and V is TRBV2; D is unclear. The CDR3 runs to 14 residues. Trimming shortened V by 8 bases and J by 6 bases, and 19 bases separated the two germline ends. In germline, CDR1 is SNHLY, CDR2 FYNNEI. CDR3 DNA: TGTGCCAGCTCCGGGTGGTTAGCGGGCGCTGAAGCTTTCTTT. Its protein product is CASSGWLAGAEAFF.

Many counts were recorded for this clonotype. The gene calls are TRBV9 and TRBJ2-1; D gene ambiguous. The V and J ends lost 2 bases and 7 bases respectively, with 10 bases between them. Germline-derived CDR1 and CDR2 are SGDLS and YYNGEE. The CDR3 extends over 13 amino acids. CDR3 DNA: TGTGCCAGCAGCGTCACGGGTCTTAATGAGCAGTTCTTC. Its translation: CASSVTGLNEQFF. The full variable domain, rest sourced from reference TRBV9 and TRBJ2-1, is DSGVTQTPKHLITATGQRVTLRCSPRSGDLSVYWYQQSLDQGLQFLIQYYNGEERAKGNILERFSAQQFPDLHSELNLSSLELGDSALYFCASSVTGLNEQFFGPGTRLTVL.

CDR3 sequence: CSVGLAGGRYNEQFF. The CDR3 nucleotides are TGCAGCGTGGGACTAGCGGGAGGGCGGTACAATGAGCAGTTCTTC. The chain couples TRBV29-1 to TRBJ2-1; 16 bases match TRBD2. The CDR3 contains 15 residues. CDR1 is SQVTM, CDR2 ANQGSEA, per germline. V lost 6 bases, J lost 4 bases, and 3 bases stayed unmatched.

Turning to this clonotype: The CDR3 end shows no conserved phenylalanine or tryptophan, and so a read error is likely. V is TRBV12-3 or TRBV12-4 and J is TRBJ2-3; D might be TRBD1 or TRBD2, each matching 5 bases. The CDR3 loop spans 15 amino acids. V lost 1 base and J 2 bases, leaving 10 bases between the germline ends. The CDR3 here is CASSLGDGDTDTQYL. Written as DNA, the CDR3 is TGTGCCAGCAGTTTAGGGGACGGAGACACAGATACGCAGTATTTG.

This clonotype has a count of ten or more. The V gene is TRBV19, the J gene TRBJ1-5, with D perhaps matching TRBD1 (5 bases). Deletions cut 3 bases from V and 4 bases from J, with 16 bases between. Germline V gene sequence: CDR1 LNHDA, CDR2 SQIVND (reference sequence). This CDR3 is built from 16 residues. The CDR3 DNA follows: TGTGCCAGTAGTATCCCGCAGGGAAGAAGGAATCAGCCCCAGCATTTT. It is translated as CASSIPQGRRNQPQHF.

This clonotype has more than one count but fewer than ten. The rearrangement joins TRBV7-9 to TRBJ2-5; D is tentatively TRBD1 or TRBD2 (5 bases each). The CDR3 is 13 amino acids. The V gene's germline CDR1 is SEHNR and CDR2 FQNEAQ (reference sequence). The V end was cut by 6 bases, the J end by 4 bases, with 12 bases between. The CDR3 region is CASSAGAVETQYF. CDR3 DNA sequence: TGTGCCAGCAGTGCCGGGGCCGTAGAGACCCAGTACTTC.

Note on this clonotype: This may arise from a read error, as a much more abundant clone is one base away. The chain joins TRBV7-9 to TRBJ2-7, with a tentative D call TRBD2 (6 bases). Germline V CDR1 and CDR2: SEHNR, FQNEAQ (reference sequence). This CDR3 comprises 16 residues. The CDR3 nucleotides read TGTGCCAGCAGCTTCTTTCCGGGACTTACCTCCTCCGAGCAGTACTTC. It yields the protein CASSFFPGLTSSEQYF.

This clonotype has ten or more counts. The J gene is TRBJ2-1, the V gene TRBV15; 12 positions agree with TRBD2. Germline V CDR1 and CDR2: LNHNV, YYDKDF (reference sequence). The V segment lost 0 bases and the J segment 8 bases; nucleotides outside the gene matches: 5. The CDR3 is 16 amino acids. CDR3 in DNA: TGTGCCACCAGCAGAGATAAACTAGCGGGAGGCTATGAGCAGTTCTTC. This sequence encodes CATSRDKLAGGYEQFF.

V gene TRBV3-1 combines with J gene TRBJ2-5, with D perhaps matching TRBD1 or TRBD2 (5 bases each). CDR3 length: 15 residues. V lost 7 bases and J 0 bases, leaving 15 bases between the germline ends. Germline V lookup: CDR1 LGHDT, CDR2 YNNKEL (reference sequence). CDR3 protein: CASTRDPLYQETQYF. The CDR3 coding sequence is TGTGCCAGCACCCGGGACCCCCTCTACCAAGAGACCCAGTACTTC.

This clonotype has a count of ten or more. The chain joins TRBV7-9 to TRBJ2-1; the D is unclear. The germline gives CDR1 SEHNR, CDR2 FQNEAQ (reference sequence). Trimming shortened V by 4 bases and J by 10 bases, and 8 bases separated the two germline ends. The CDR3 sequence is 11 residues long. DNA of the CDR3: TGTGCCAGCAGCTGGGCAGCGGAGCAGTTCTTC. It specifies CASSWAAEQFF. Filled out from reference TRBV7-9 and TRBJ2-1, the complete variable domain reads DTGVSQNPRHKITKRGQNVTFRCDPISEHNRLYWYRQTLGQGPEFLTYFQNEAQLEKSRLLSDRFSAERPKGSFSTLEIQRTEQGDSAMYLCASSWAAEQFFGPGTRLTVL.

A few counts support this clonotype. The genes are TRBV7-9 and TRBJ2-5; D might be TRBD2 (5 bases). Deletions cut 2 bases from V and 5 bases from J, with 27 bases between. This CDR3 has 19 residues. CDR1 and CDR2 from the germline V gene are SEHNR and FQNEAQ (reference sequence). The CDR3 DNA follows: TGTGCCAGCAGCTTAATTTCGGTCTGGAAAGAGGGCGTTGGGGAGACCCAGTACTTC. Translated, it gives CASSLISVWKEGVGETQYF.